This passage covers 18 T cell receptor beta chains from one sample sequenced in a study of T cells after yellow fever vaccination. TCRdb independently ran MiXCR on the 5' RACE reads; one entry per CDR3 protein. The sample includes 120,000 or so distinct CDR3 sequences, nearly 15% of them seen just once. Sequencing was performed on CD8+ T cells sorted from PBMCs, taken 5 days after the yellow fever booster vaccination. The receptors derive from a young man who received the YFV17D yellow fever vaccine.

V gene TRBV10-3 combines with J gene TRBJ2-7, with no clear D. Germline assignment: CDR1 ENHRY and CDR2 SYGVKD. The CDR3 consists of 13 residues. Trimming removed 11 bases from V and 0 bases from J, with 14 bases in between. The CDR3 DNA sequence: TGTGCCTCCAGCCCAGAATCCTCCTACGAGCAGTACTTC. Protein: CASSPESSYEQYF.

There are a few counts of this clonotype. Written as DNA, the CDR3 is TGCAGCGCGCCGGGGATCCCGTCAGATACGCAGTATTTT. Residues: CSAPGIPSDTQYF. The chain employs TRBV29-1 and TRBJ2-3, with a possible D match to TRBD2 (5 bases). The CDR3 runs to 13 residues. Germline assignment: CDR1 SQVTM and CDR2 ANQGSEA. Trimming cost V 7 bases and J 4 bases, with 15 bases left between them.

This rearrangement joins TRBV2 to TRBJ2-7, with 10 bases lining up with TRBD1. The length of the CDR3 is 13 residues. The germline V gene encodes CDR1 SNHLY and CDR2 FYNNEI. V was pared by 10 bases and J by 4 bases, with 7 bases of the junction left unmatched. CDR3 sequence reads: CAKQTGGRYEQYF. The CDR3 DNA reads as TGTGCCAAGCAGACAGGGGGCCGTTACGAGCAGTACTTC.

V is TRBV5-1 and J is TRBJ2-1; tentatively, D is TRBD1 (5 bases). Trimming left V 1 base short and J 8 bases short, with 13 bases between. CDR1 and CDR2 (germline): SGHRS, YFSETQ. The CDR3 is 14 residues long. CDR3 sequence reads: CASSLWQGTDEQFF. In nucleotides, the CDR3 is TGCGCCAGCAGCTTGTGGCAGGGTACCGATGAGCAGTTCTTC.

A few counts support this clonotype. The rearrangement joins TRBV4-2 to TRBJ2-7; D may be TRBD2 (5 bases). Per germline, CDR1 LGHNA and CDR2 YNFKEQ. The CDR3 spans 16 residues. With 0 bases removed from V and 0 bases from J, the gap between germline ends came to 12 bases. Here the CDR3 DNA reads TGTGCCAGCAGCCAAGATAGGTCGGGGTTCTCCTACGAGCAGTACTTC. It is translated as CASSQDRSGFSYEQYF.

The rearrangement joins TRBV28 to TRBJ2-3, with D uncertain. This CDR3 is 13 amino acids long. The germline CDR1 and CDR2 sequences are MDHEN and SYDVKM. V lost 4 bases to trimming and J lost 2 bases, with 7 bases between them. This chain's CDR3 is CASSSTYTDTQYF. CDR3 bases: TGTGCCAGCAGTTCCACTTACACAGATACGCAGTATTTT.

The V call is TRBV4-1, the J call TRBJ1-1; D gene unclear. Trimming shortened V by 8 bases and J by 1 base, and 17 bases separated the two germline ends. Germline V gene data show CDR1 as MGHRA and CDR2 as YSYEKL. This CDR3 is 15 amino acids long. The CDR3 DNA sequence: TGCGCCAGCCAGACCCGCCTCCTGGGGAACACTGAAGCTTTCTTT. Its translation is CASQTRLLGNTEAFF.

This clonotype came up a few times. The rearrangement uses TRBV11-2 and TRBJ2-1; D gene uncertain. Trimming cost V 6 bases and J 7 bases, with 13 bases left between them. CDR1 SGHAT and CDR2 FQNNGV come from the germline V gene. The CDR3 consists of 13 residues. In DNA, the CDR3 is TGTGCCAGCAGATTTTGGGATGGGAATGAGCAGTTCTTC. Translated, it gives CASRFWDGNEQFF. Supplemented by reference TRBV11-2 and TRBJ2-1, the full variable domain reads EAGVAQSPRYKIIEKRQSVAFWCNPISGHATLYWYQQILGQGPKLLIQFQNNGVVDDSQLPKDRFSAERLKGVDSTLKIQPAKLEDSAVYLCASRFWDGNEQFFGPGTRLTVL.

This chain links TRBV10-3 with TRBJ2-3; 12 nucleotides match TRBD2. This CDR3 spans 18 amino acids. Germline V CDR1 and CDR2: ENHRY, SYGVKD. The V and J ends lost 3 bases and 2 bases, in that order; junction bases with no gene match: 9. The CDR3 sequence: CAISDIRTSGANTDTQYF. In DNA form, the CDR3 reads TGTGCCATCAGTGATATTCGGACTAGCGGGGCCAACACAGATACGCAGTATTTT.

The chain recombines TRBV12-3 or TRBV12-4 with TRBJ1-2; TRBD1 is a possible D gene (6 bases). The CDR3 covers 13 residues. Trimming stripped 8 bases from V and 6 bases from J, with 16 bases between. DNA for the CDR3: TGTGCCAGCCGACGGGGCAGGGGAGATGGCTACACCTTC. Protein sequence: CASRRGRGDGYTF.

The gene calls are TRBV3-1 and TRBJ2-1, with D possibly matching TRBD1 (5 bases). Germline loops: CDR1 LGHDT, CDR2 YNNKEL (reference sequence). V dropped 8 bases and J dropped 9 bases, with 14 bases sitting between them. The CDR3 extends over 12 amino acids. For the CDR3, the DNA is TGTGCCAGCTGCGAAAGGGGCGCTGAGCAGTTCTTC. Residues: CASCERGAEQFF.

This clonotype was seen a handful of times. The chain carries TRBV7-2 and TRBJ2-3; D call uncertain. The CDR3 covers 17 residues. The ends were cut back, 5 bases at V and 2 bases at J, with 20 bases in the middle. Germline CDR1 is SGHTA and CDR2 is FQGNSA. In nucleotides, the CDR3 is TGTGCCAGCAGCCGCCCAGAGTACCCCCTTGACACAGATACGCAGTATTTT. It yields the protein CASSRPEYPLDTDTQYF.

This clonotype was detected only a few times. The chain links TRBV24-1 to TRBJ2-2, with TRBD1 matching 7 bases. Germline V gives CDR1 KGHDR, CDR2 SFDVKD. CDR3 length: 13 residues. V was pared by 10 bases and J by 0 bases, with 1 base of the junction left unmatched. In DNA, the CDR3 is TGTGCCACGGGGACAGCGAACACCGGGGAGCTGTTTTTT. As protein: CATGTANTGELFF.

Only a few counts were recorded for this clonotype. The rearrangement links TRBV2 to TRBJ2-1; 9 bases are shared with TRBD1. The CDR3 contains 15 residues. With V trimmed by 4 bases and J by 6 bases, 7 bases remained unmatched. Germline V CDR1 and CDR2: SNHLY, FYNNEI. The CDR3 DNA sequence: TGTGCCAGCAGTGTCCCCGGGACAGGGCTCAATGAGCAGTTCTTC. Translation: CASSVPGTGLNEQFF.

V and J are TRBV6-2 or TRBV6-3 and TRBJ2-5; D remains unclear. V lost 5 bases, J lost 0 bases, and 10 bases lay in between. The germline V gene encodes CDR1 MNHEY and CDR2 SVGEGT. This CDR3 is built from 14 residues. CDR3 loop: CASSPLSYQETQYF. CDR3 DNA: TGTGCCAGCAGTCCCCTCTCATACCAAGAGACCCAGTACTTC.

The rearrangement links TRBV6-5 to TRBJ2-3, with a tentative D call TRBD2 (5 bases). The CDR3 runs 16 residues. The germline V gene has CDR1 MNHEY and CDR2 SVGAGI. With 0 bases removed from V and 1 base from J, the gap between germline ends came to 11 bases. CDR3 coding DNA: TGTGCCAGCAGTTACTCGATTGCGGGCCGCACAGATACGCAGTATTTT. Protein sequence: CASSYSIAGRTDTQYF.

The V and J genes are TRBV5-1 and TRBJ1-5; 9 positions match TRBD1. The V and J ends lost 0 bases and 7 bases, in that order; junction bases with no gene match: 5. The CDR3 covers 15 residues. Germline CDR1 reads SGHRS; CDR2 reads YFSETQ. CDR3 loop: CASSLVTGGDQPQHF. The CDR3 DNA follows: TGCGCCAGCAGCTTGGTTACAGGGGGCGACCAGCCCCAGCATTTT. The whole variable domain, filled in from reference TRBV5-1 and TRBJ1-5, reads KAGVTQTPRYLIKTRGQQVTLSCSPISGHRSVSWYQQTPGQGLQFLFEYFSETQRNKGNFPGRFSGRQFSNSRSEMNVSTLELGDSALYLCASSLVTGGDQPQHFGDGTRLSIL.

This clonotype was seen only a few times. This chain links TRBV4-1 with TRBJ1-1, with 9 bases fitting TRBD1. CDR3 length equals 18 residues. CDR1 is MGHRA and CDR2 is YSYEKL in the germline V gene. V dropped 0 bases and J dropped 4; count of bases not matched to a gene: 12. CDR3 nucleotides: TGCGCCAGCAGCCAAGATGGGGCGGGGACAGGGCTATTCACTGAAGCTTTCTTT. Translated, it gives CASSQDGAGTGLFTEAFF.